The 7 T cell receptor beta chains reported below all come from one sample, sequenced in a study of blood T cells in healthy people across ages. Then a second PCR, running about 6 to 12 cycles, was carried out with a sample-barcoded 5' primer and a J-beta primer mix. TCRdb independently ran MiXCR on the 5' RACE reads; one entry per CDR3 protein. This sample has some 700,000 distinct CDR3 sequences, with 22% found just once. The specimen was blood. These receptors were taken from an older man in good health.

The CDR3 DNA sequence: TGTGCCACCGGTGGGGCTAGCGGGAAAGAACGCCAAGAGACCCAGTACTTC. Protein: CATGGASGKERQETQYF. The chain combines TRBV24-1 with TRBJ2-5, with 9 bases fitting TRBD2. This CDR3 has 17 residues. Germline V gene sequence: CDR1 KGHDR, CDR2 SFDVKD. V was pared by 9 bases and J by 1 base, with 14 bases of the junction left unmatched.

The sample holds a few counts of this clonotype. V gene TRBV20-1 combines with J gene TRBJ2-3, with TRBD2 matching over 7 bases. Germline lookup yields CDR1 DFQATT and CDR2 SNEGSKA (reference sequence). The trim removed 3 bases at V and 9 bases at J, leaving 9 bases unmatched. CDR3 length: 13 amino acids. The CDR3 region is CSARGTGGGTQYF. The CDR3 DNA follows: TGCAGTGCTAGGGGTACGGGAGGCGGAACGCAGTATTTT.

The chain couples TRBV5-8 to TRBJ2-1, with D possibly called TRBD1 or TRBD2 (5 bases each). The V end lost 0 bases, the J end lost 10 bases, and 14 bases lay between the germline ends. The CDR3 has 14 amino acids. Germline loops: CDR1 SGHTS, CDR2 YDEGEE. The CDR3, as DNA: TGTGCCAGCAGCTTGGCCGGTCGGGGCGAAGAGCAGTTCTTC. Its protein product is CASSLAGRGEEQFF.

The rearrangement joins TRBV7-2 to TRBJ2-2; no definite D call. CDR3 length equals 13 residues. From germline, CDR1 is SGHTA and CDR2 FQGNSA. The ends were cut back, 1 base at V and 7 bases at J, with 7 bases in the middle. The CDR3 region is CASSLGVNGELFF. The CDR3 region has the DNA TGTGCCAGCAGCTTAGGGGTGAACGGGGAGCTGTTTTTT.

This CDR3 is CASSLVGMNYGYTF. In nucleotides, the CDR3 is TGTGCCAGCAGTTTAGTAGGGATGAACTATGGCTACACCTTC. This chain uses TRBV12-3 or TRBV12-4 with TRBJ1-2; D gene ambiguous. The V end lost 1 base, the J end lost 2 bases, and 8 bases lay between the germline ends. CDR3 length: 14 amino acids.

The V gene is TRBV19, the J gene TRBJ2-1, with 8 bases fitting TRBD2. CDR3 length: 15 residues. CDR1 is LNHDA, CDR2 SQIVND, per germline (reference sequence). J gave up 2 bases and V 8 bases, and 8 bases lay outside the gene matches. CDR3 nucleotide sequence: TGTGCCAGTCACGGACTAGCCGGCACCTACAATGAGCAGTTCTTC. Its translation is CASHGLAGTYNEQFF.

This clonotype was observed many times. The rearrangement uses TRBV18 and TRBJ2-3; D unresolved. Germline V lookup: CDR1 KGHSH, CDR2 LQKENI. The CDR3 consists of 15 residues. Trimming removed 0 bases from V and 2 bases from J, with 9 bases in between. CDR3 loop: CASSPPATSTDTQYF. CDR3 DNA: TGTGCCAGCTCACCACCGGCCACTTCCACAGATACGCAGTATTTT.